This T cell receptor beta chain was recorded in a study of T cell repertoires in cytomegalovirus infection. TCRdb re-analysed the reads in MiXCR, keeping a single row per CDR3 protein. The table lists fewer than 550,000 distinct CDR3 sequences, approximately 11% of them singletons, with 10% in the top ten. Germline V CDR1 and CDR2: SGHTA, FQGNSA. CDR3 size: 15 residues. Trimming stripped 3 bases from V and 1 base from J, with 10 bases between. This clonotype was detected ten times or more. The chain employs TRBV7-2 and TRBJ2-1; tentatively, D is TRBD1 or TRBD2 (6 bases each). The sequenced material came from PBMCs. This receptor was identified in a human donor in good health (CMV status not recorded). Some clones in this sample may be carry-over from other donors' samples. CDR3: CASSLEGESYNEQFF. The CDR3 DNA sequence: TGTGCCAGCAGCTTGGAGGGGGAGTCCTACAATGAGCAGTTCTTC. Full variable domain (rest looked up from reference TRBV7-2 and TRBJ2-1): GAGVSQSPSNKVTEKGKDVELRCDPISGHTALYWYRQSLGQGLEFLIYFQGNSAPDKSGLPSDRFSAERTGGSVSTLTIQRTQQEDSAVYLCASSLEGESYNEQFFGPGTRLTVL.